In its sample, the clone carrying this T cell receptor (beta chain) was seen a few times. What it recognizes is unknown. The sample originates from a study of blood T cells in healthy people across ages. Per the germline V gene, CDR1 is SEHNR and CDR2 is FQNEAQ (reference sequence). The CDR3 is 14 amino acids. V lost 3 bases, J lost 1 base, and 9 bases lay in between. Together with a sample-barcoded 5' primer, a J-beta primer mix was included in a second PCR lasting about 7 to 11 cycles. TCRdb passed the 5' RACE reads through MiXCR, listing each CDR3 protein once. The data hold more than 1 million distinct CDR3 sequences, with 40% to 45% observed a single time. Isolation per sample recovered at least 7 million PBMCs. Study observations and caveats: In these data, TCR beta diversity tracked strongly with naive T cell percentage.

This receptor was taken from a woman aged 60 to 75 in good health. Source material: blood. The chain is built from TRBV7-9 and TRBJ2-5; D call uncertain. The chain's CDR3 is CASSFGVGQETQYF. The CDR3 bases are TGTGCCAGCAGCTTTGGTGTTGGCCAAGAGACCCAGTACTTC.